Following are 20 T cell receptor beta chains from one sample sequenced in a study of post-analysis software for immune sequencing data. Prepared TCR beta cDNA libraries contained unique molecular identifiers. MiXCR, run by TCRdb on the PCR reads, gives a single entry per CDR3 protein. Of approximately 250,000 distinct CDR3 sequences listed, 35% to 40% are singletons. Regarding the study as a whole: Patients carried four or five TRBV segments more frequently than controls did, and TRBV5-6, TRBV5-1 and TRBV20-1 were among them.

Their antigens are not known. Specimen: blood. These receptors were taken from a girl aged 5 to 17 with multiple sclerosis.

This clonotype was counted many times. The chain uses TRBV12-3 or TRBV12-4 and TRBJ2-1; 8 nucleotides match TRBD1. The CDR3 sequence is 12 residues long. Trimming cost V 6 bases and J 9 bases; bases outside gene matches: 4. CDR3 in DNA: TGTGCCAGCAGGGGACAGGTCGGTGAGCAGTTCTTC. It is translated as CASRGQVGEQFF.

V usage is TRBV4-2 and J usage is TRBJ2-1, with TRBD2 matching over 10 bases. Unmatched junction bases numbered 12, after V lost 0 bases and J lost 7 bases. This CDR3 is 18 amino acids long. Germline CDR1 and CDR2: LGHNA and YNFKEQ. In DNA form, the CDR3 reads TGTGCCAGCAGCCAAGATCGCTCCCGGCTAGCGGGAGCAAATGAGCAGTTCTTC. It yields the protein CASSQDRSRLAGANEQFF.

In this sample, this clonotype turned up many times. The genes are TRBV5-5 and TRBJ2-5, with 7 bases aligning to TRBD1. The CDR3 contains 14 residues. Germline V gene data show CDR1 as SGHKS and CDR2 as YYEKEE (reference sequence). V was pared by 5 bases and J by 2 bases, with 6 bases of the junction left unmatched. The CDR3 loop is CASRRPGQQETQYF. For the CDR3, the DNA is TGTGCCAGCAGACGTCCGGGACAGCAAGAGACCCAGTACTTC. The entire variable domain, with the rest obtained from reference TRBV5-5 and TRBJ2-5, is as follows: DAGVTQSPTHLIKTRGQQVTLRCSPISGHKSVSWYQQVLGQGPQFIFQYYEKEERGRGNFPDRFSARQFPNYSSELNVNALLLGDSALYLCASRRPGQQETQYFGPGTRLLVL.

Concerning this clonotype: A much larger clonotype is one base distant, so this may be a read error. The chain links TRBV6-6 to TRBJ1-4; 8 nucleotides align to TRBD1. The CDR3 runs 16 residues. From germline, CDR1 is MNHNY and CDR2 SVGAGI (reference sequence). CDR3 in DNA: TGTGCCAGCAGTCCTAGGACAGGGACAACTAATGAAAAACGGTTTTTT. It encodes CASSPRTGTTNEKRFF.

This rearrangement joins TRBV4-1 to TRBJ1-2; unclear D gene. The CDR3 length is 15 residues. CDR1 MGHRA and CDR2 YSYEKL come from the germline V gene. The V gene lost 0 bases and the J gene lost 1 base, with 9 bases spanning the gap. This CDR3 is CASSQDESINYGYTF. The CDR3 bases are TGCGCCAGCAGCCAAGATGAGTCCATTAACTATGGCTACACCTTC.

This clonotype was counted once. The V gene is TRBV7-3, the J gene TRBJ2-6; D is perhaps TRBD1 or TRBD2 (5 bases each). V lost 7 bases to trimming and J lost 0 bases, with 16 bases between them. This CDR3 is 17 amino acids long. Per germline, CDR1 SGHTA and CDR2 FQGTGA. The CDR3 nucleotides read TGTGCCAGCACCTCGGGACGGCTGAGCTCTGGGGCCAACGTCCTGACTTTC. Translated, it gives CASTSGRLSSGANVLTF.

Turning to this clonotype: Being one base from a much bigger clone, this may be a read error. This chain joins TRBV19 and TRBJ2-5; perhaps TRBD1 as D (5 bases). Germline CDR1 and CDR2: LNHDA and SQIVND (reference sequence). The CDR3 loop spans 10 amino acids. The CDR3 loop is CVKPGETQYF. The CDR3 coding sequence is TGTGTCAAGCCAGGGGAGACCCAGTACTTC.

The V and J genes are TRBV7-2 and TRBJ1-2; D might be TRBD1 (5 bases). Germline values: CDR1 SGHTA, CDR2 FQGNSA. This CDR3 comprises 14 residues. The V end lost 5 bases, the J end lost 6 bases, and 16 bases lay between the germline ends. The CDR3 region is CASSPSRAGNGYTF. The CDR3 nucleotides are TGTGCCAGCAGCCCATCAAGGGCAGGGAATGGCTACACCTTC.

This clonotype was counted between two and nine times. This chain connects TRBV5-1 to TRBJ2-5; the match to TRBD2 covers 14 bases. The germline gives CDR1 SGHRS, CDR2 YFSETQ. CDR3 size: 16 residues. The junction had 9 bases not matched to a gene; V was cut back by 0 bases and J by 11 bases. CDR3 in DNA: TGCGCCAGCAGCTTGGTGGGACTAGCGGGAGTCAATGAGCAGTACTTC. Its protein product is CASSLVGLAGVNEQYF.

This clonotype was picked up a small number of times. The chain has TRBV7-2 and TRBJ1-4; TRBD1 is a possible D gene (5 bases). Germline lookup yields CDR1 SGHTA and CDR2 FQGNSA. CDR3 size: 16 residues. The V gene lost 2 bases and the J gene lost 3 bases, with 13 bases spanning the gap. The CDR3 spells CASSLMGRRANEKLFF. CDR3 coding DNA: TGTGCCAGCAGCTTAATGGGGCGGCGGGCTAATGAAAAACTGTTTTTT.

This sequence joins TRBV20-1 and TRBJ2-4; no firm D call. The assigned J gene may be wrong: the sequence end matches TRBJ2-7 better. Germline loops: CDR1 DFQATT, CDR2 SNEGSKA (reference sequence). The CDR3 sequence is 13 residues long. CDR3 protein: CSGTSGSNYEQYF. DNA for the CDR3: TGCAGTGGCACATCCGGATCCAACTACGAGCAGTACTTC.

The table lists this clonotype with a few counts. This sequence joins TRBV12-3 or TRBV12-4 and TRBJ2-2; D might be TRBD2 (5 bases). Deletions cut 7 bases from V and 8 bases from J, with 14 bases between. This CDR3 is 13 amino acids long. CDR3 region: CASTLAGVGELFF. The CDR3 DNA sequence: TGTGCCAGCACCCTGGCCGGGGTAGGGGAGCTGTTTTTT.

The chain joins TRBV7-9 to TRBJ1-1; D ambiguous. CDR3 length equals 15 residues. Trimming removed 1 base at V and 4 bases at J, with 13 bases between. Looked up from germline, CDR1 is SEHNR and CDR2 is FQNEAQ (reference sequence). This chain's CDR3 is CASSLDSGRRTEAFF. Here the CDR3 DNA reads TGTGCCAGCAGCTTAGATTCGGGCCGTCGCACTGAAGCTTTCTTT.

This clonotype turned up a few times. Just one base apart from a much larger clone, this may be a read error. V usage is TRBV20-1 and J usage is TRBJ2-1; D ambiguous. Germline values: CDR1 DFQATT, CDR2 SNEGSKA (reference sequence). The CDR3 spans 13 residues. The CDR3 loop reads CSFMPPFCNEQFF. CDR3 bases: TGCAGCTTTATGCCCCCTTTTTGCAATGAGCAGTTCTTC.

This chain uses TRBV5-1 with TRBJ2-1; D ambiguous. Trimming pared 2 bases from V and 10 bases from J, leaving 13 bases between. The germline V gene has CDR1 SGHRS and CDR2 YFSETQ. There are 13 residues in the CDR3. CDR3 residues: CASSLDHLGEQFF. The CDR3 DNA reads as TGCGCCAGCAGCTTAGACCATCTAGGCGAGCAGTTCTTC.

This clonotype came up many times. The V and J genes are TRBV27 and TRBJ2-5, with 9 bases matching TRBD1. CDR3 length equals 14 residues. The trim removed 7 bases at V and 5 bases at J, leaving 8 bases unmatched. The germline V gene has CDR1 MNHEY and CDR2 SMNVEV (reference sequence). CDR3 amino acids: CASTGTGSLETQYF. CDR3 in DNA: TGTGCCAGCACGGGGACAGGGTCCTTGGAGACCCAGTACTTC.

This clonotype was detected only a few times. Being one base from a much bigger clone, this may be a read error. The J gene is TRBJ2-3, the V gene TRBV6-4, with TRBD2 as a possible D gene (7 bases). V was pared by 4 bases and J by 3 bases, with 11 bases between. The germline V gene encodes CDR1 MRHNA and CDR2 SNTAGT. The CDR3 has 14 amino acids. The chain's CDR3 is CASSGGGPTDTQYF. CDR3 DNA: TGTGCCAGCAGTGGGGGGGGGCCAACAGATACGCAGTATTTT.

The sample holds many counts of this clonotype. V and J are TRBV29-1 and TRBJ2-1; TRBD2 agrees at 10 bases. CDR1 and CDR2 from the germline V gene are SQVTM and ANQGSEA. The V and J ends lost 3 bases and 8 bases, in that order; junction bases with no gene match: 4. CDR3 length: 13 amino acids. For the CDR3, the DNA is TGCAGCGTTGATACTAGCGGGATCGATGAGCAGTTCTTC. Translated: CSVDTSGIDEQFF.

This clonotype appeared a few times. In DNA form, the CDR3 reads TGTGCCAGCAGTTCCGGAGCCGGAAGCTCCTACAATGAGCAGTTCTTC. It yields the protein CASSSGAGSSYNEQFF. The chain links TRBV12-3 or TRBV12-4 to TRBJ2-1; D ambiguous. CDR3 length: 16 residues. V was clipped by 4 bases and J by 0 bases, with 13 bases between them.

This clonotype appeared many times. This chain uses TRBV28 with TRBJ2-3, with a tentative D call TRBD1 (6 bases). V gave up 8 bases and J gave up 2 bases, with 17 bases separating them. The germline V gene encodes CDR1 MDHEN and CDR2 SYDVKM. This CDR3 spans 15 amino acids. The CDR3 coding sequence is TGTGCCAGCGGTCAGGGGACAACCTTCACAGATACGCAGTATTTT. Translating it yields CASGQGTTFTDTQYF.